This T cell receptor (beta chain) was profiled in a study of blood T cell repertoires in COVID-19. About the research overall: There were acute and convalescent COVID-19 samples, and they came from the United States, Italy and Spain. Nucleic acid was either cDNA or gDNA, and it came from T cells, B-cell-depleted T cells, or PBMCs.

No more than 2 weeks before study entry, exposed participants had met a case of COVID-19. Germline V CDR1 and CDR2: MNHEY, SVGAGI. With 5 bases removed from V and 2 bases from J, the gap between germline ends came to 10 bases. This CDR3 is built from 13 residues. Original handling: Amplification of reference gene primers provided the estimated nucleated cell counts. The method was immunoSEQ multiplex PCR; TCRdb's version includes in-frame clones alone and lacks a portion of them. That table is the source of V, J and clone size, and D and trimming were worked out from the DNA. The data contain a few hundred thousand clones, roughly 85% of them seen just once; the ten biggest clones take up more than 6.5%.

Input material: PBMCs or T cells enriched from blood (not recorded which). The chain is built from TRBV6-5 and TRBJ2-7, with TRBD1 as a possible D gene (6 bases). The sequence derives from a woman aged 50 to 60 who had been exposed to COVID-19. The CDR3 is CASSRTETYEQYF. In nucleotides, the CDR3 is TGTGCCAGCAGTAGGACAGAGACCTACGAGCAGTACTTC.